The present TCR beta chain was sequenced within a study of blood T cells in healthy people across ages. Study-level results: Older age coincided with a roughly linear decline in TCR beta diversity per million T cells.

There are a few counts of this clonotype. The antigen remains unidentified. The second PCR ran about 6 to 11 cycles with a sample-barcoded 5' primer and J-beta primers. Every single cDNA molecule received a tag from a template-switch adaptor with 12 random nucleotides. Using its own MiXCR run on the 5' RACE reads, TCRdb lists one record per CDR3 protein. The table lists 800,000 or so distinct CDR3 sequences, around two thirds of them singletons, with 25% to 30% in the top ten. V lost 7 bases and J 4 bases, leaving 20 bases between the germline ends. The CDR3 is 16 amino acids. The study drew donors from healthy Caucasian individuals in Russia aged 6 to 90. With each sample, at least 6 micrograms of total RNA were extracted.

This chain connects TRBV12-3 or TRBV12-4 to TRBJ2-1, with D possibly TRBD2 on 7 matching bases. Sequencing was done on a sample of blood. The TCR comes from a man aged 30-40 years in good health. CDR3 residues: CASNQGGASGYNEQFF. CDR3 DNA sequence: TGTGCCAGCAACCAAGGGGGGGCGAGTGGGTACAATGAGCAGTTCTTC.